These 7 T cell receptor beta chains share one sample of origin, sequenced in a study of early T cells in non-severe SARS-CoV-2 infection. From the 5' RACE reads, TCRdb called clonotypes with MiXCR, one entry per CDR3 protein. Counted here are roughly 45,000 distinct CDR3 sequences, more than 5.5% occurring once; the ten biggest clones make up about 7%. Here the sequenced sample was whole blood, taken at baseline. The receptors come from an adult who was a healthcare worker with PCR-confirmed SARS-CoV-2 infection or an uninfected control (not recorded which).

The CDR3 DNA reads TGTGCCAGCAGTTCCACCGGGACTAGATCTTACGAGCAGTACTTC. Translation: CASSSTGTRSYEQYF. The chain employs TRBV7-2 and TRBJ2-7; 8 bases are a match to TRBD2. Germline lookup yields CDR1 SGHTA and CDR2 FQGNSA. This CDR3 is 15 amino acids long. V trimming: 6 bases; J trimming: 4 bases; junction bases outside the gene matches: 11.

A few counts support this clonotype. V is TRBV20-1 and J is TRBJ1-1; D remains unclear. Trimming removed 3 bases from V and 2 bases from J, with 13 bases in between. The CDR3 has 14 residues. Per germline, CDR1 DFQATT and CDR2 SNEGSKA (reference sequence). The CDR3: CSASLPPGNTEAFF. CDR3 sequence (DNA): TGCAGTGCTAGTCTGCCCCCGGGAAACACTGAAGCTTTCTTT.

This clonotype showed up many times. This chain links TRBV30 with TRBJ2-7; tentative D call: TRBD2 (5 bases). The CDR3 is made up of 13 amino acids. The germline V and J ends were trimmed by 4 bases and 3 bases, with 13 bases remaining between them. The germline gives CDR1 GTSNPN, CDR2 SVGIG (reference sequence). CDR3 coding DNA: TGTGCCTGGAAGGGCGGGTCAAACTACGAGCAGTACTTC. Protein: CAWKGGSNYEQYF.

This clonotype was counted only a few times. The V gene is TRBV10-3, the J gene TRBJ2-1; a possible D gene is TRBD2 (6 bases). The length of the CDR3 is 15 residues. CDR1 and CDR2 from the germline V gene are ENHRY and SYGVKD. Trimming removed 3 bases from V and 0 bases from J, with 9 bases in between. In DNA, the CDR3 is TGTGCCATCAGTGAACAAGCGGGCTCCTACAATGAGCAGTTCTTC. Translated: CAISEQAGSYNEQFF.

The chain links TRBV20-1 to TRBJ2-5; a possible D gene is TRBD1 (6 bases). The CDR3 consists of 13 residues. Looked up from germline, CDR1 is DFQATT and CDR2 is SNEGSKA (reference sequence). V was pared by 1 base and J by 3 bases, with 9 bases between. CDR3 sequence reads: CSARAAGEETQYF. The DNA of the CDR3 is TGCAGTGCTAGAGCCGCAGGGGAAGAGACCCAGTACTTC.

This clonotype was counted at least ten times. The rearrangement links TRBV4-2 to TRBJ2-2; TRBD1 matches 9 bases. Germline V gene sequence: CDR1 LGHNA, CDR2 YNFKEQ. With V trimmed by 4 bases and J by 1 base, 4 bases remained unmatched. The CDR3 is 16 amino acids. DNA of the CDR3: TGTGCCAGCAGCCGGGACAGGGAAAGGAACACCGGGGAGCTGTTTTTT. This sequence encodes CASSRDRERNTGELFF.

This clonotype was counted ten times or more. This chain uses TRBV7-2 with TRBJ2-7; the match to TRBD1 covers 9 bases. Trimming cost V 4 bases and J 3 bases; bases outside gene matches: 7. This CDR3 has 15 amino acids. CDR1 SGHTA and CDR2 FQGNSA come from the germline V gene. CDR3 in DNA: TGTGCCAGCAGCTACCCGGGACAGGGACACTACGAGCAGTACTTC. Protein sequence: CASSYPGQGHYEQYF.